The rows below give T cell receptor beta chains drawn from one sample of a study of T cell clonotyping in hematopoietic cell transplantation. The assay was immunoSEQ multiplex PCR, and TCRdb's table has in-frame clones only and misses some. The repertoire holds approximately 6,900 clones, approximately 89% seen once, with about 4.7% in the top ten. The specimen comprised PBMCs, sampled 30 days after allogeneic stem cell transplant. The source of these receptors is a female patient aged 45 to 65 who had an allogeneic stem cell transplant from an unrelated donor, so the T cells may come from the graft donor. Some clones in this sample may be carry-over from other donors' samples. Each CDR3 is given with its conserved first and last residue. The D gene is left open where the match is weak. Size values are once, few and many counts, or a class for expanded clones, and some rows have none.

v_gene: TRBV4-3; j_gene: TRBJ2-7; d_gene: -; abundance: -; CDR3nt: TGCGCCAGCAGCCAAGACTGGAGCTCCTACGAGCAGTACTTC; CDR3aa: CASSQDWSSYEQYF
v_gene: TRBV2; j_gene: TRBJ1-5; d_gene: -; abundance: -; CDR3nt: TGTGCCAGCAGTGCAGGACAGATTGTTAGCAATCAGCCCCAGCATTTT; CDR3aa: CASSAGQIVSNQPQHF
v_gene: TRBV2; j_gene: TRBJ2-1; d_gene: TRBD1; abundance: -; CDR3nt: TGTGCCAGCAGGGGACAGGGGGCCAATGAGCAGTTCTTC; CDR3aa: CASRGQGANEQFF
v_gene: TRBV18; j_gene: TRBJ1-2; d_gene: -; abundance: -; CDR3nt: TGTGCCAGCTCACCACAGTCAGAAAACTATGGCTACACCTTC; CDR3aa: CASSPQSENYGYTF
v_gene: TRBV7-9; j_gene: TRBJ2-5; d_gene: -; abundance: -; CDR3nt: TGTGCCAGCAGCCGACAGGCAGCGCAAGAGACCCAGTACTTC; CDR3aa: CASSRQAAQETQYF
v_gene: TRBV14; j_gene: TRBJ1-1; d_gene: -; abundance: -; CDR3nt: TGTGCCAGCAGCCCTGACGTGCGGGTAGGGCGCAGGGGTGAAGCTTTCTTT; CDR3aa: CASSPDVRVGRRGEAFF
v_gene: TRBV5-1; j_gene: TRBJ2-5; d_gene: TRBD2; abundance: -; CDR3nt: TGCGCCAGCAGCTTGGCACGCGGGGGAGAACAAGAGACCCAGTACTTC; CDR3aa: CASSLARGGEQETQYF
v_gene: TRBV28; j_gene: TRBJ2-2; d_gene: -; abundance: -; CDR3nt: TGTGCCAGCCGACACGCCGGGGTTACCGGGGAGCTGTTTTTT; CDR3aa: CASRHAGVTGELFF
v_gene: TRBV7-2; j_gene: TRBJ2-5; d_gene: -; abundance: -; CDR3nt: TGTGCCAGCAGCCTACAAGAGACCCAGTACTTC; CDR3aa: CASSLQETQYF
v_gene: TRBV5-1; j_gene: TRBJ1-5; d_gene: -; abundance: -; CDR3nt: TGCGCCAGCAGCTCCGATAGCAATCAGCCCCAGCATTTT; CDR3aa: CASSSDSNQPQHF
v_gene: TRBV4-1; j_gene: TRBJ2-1; d_gene: TRBD2; abundance: -; CDR3nt: TGCGCCAGCAGCCAATCGACTAGCTCTCTCAGCAATGAGCAGTTCTTC; CDR3aa: CASSQSTSSLSNEQFF
v_gene: TRBV10-3; j_gene: TRBJ2-7; d_gene: -; abundance: -; CDR3nt: TGTGCCATCAACGTCGCGGGGAACTCAGGGGGCGAGCAGTACTTC; CDR3aa: CAINVAGNSGGEQYF
v_gene: TRBV25-1; j_gene: TRBJ1-2; d_gene: TRBD1; abundance: once; CDR3nt: TGTGCCAGCAGTGCTCAACCAGGGGGCCCCTTTTATGGCTACACCTTC; CDR3aa: CASSAQPGGPFYGYTF
v_gene: TRBV6-1; j_gene: TRBJ1-6; d_gene: -; abundance: -; CDR3nt: TGTGCCAGCAGGGACACCCTTGGGCCCCTCCACTTT; CDR3aa: CASRDTLGPLHF
v_gene: TRBV25-1; j_gene: TRBJ1-2; d_gene: -; abundance: -; CDR3nt: TGTGCCAGCAGTGACCCTTCGCTAGGGGATTCCTATGGCTACACCTTC; CDR3aa: CASSDPSLGDSYGYTF
v_gene: TRBV2; j_gene: TRBJ2-2; d_gene: TRBD2; abundance: -; CDR3nt: TGTGCCAGCAGGGGACTAGCGGGGGGTGGGACCGGGGAGCTGTTTTTT; CDR3aa: CASRGLAGGGTGELFF
v_gene: TRBV7-3; j_gene: TRBJ2-3; d_gene: -; abundance: -; CDR3nt: TGTGCCAGCAGCTTCGGGGGAACGCGGGATACGCAGTATTTT; CDR3aa: CASSFGGTRDTQYF
v_gene: TRBV30; j_gene: TRBJ1-2; d_gene: TRBD1; abundance: -; CDR3nt: TGTGCCTGGGCTACAGGGGGCGGAGGGGTCTATGGCTACACCTTC; CDR3aa: CAWATGGGGVYGYTF
v_gene: TRBV5-4; j_gene: TRBJ1-2; d_gene: TRBD1; abundance: -; CDR3nt: TGTGCCAGCAGCCCGGGACAGGGGGTTAACTATGGCTACACCTTC; CDR3aa: CASSPGQGVNYGYTF
v_gene: TRBV6-5; j_gene: TRBJ2-7; d_gene: -; abundance: -; CDR3nt: TGTGCCAGCAGGGGGACCCCCACCTACGAGCAGTACTTC; CDR3aa: CASRGTPTYEQYF
v_gene: TRBV7-3; j_gene: TRBJ2-1; d_gene: TRBD2; abundance: -; CDR3nt: TGTGCCAGCAGCGAACTAGCGGGTCCCTACAATGAGCAGTTCTTC; CDR3aa: CASSELAGPYNEQFF
v_gene: TRBV6-5; j_gene: TRBJ1-2; d_gene: -; abundance: -; CDR3nt: TGTGCCAGCCGTCGGGGGCAAGGCTACACCTTC; CDR3aa: CASRRGQGYTF